The next 16 T cell receptor beta chains were all read from a single sample in a study of OX40 agonist ivuxolimab in advanced cancers. Here immunoSEQ multiplex PCR was the method, and the copy in TCRdb shows in-frame clones only, minus some. The sample includes roughly 73,000 clones, roughly 89% seen only once; the top ten take approximately 2.3%. The input for sequencing was CD4+ or CD8+ T cells sorted from blood, taken in a trial of the OX40 agonist ivuxolimab. The origin of the receptors is an adult with an advanced solid tumor such as melanoma, head and neck, liver or kidney cancer.

The CDR3 nucleotides read TGTGCCAGCAGCCGTACTAGCGGGAGTCGGAACGAGCAGTACTTC. Translation gives CASSRTSGSRNEQYF. The chain couples TRBV4-2 to TRBJ2-7; 11 nucleotides match TRBD2. In germline, CDR1 is LGHNA, CDR2 YNFKEQ. CDR3 length: 15 residues. Unmatched junction bases numbered 7, after V lost 4 bases and J lost 5 bases.

V is TRBV5-1 and J is TRBJ1-1, with D uncertain. The ends were cut back, 4 bases at V and 2 bases at J, with 12 bases in the middle. CDR1 and CDR2 (germline): SGHRS, YFSETQ. The CDR3 totals 14 residues. For the CDR3, the DNA is TGCGCCAGCAGCAATTTCCGTCCTAACACTGAAGCTTTCTTT. Protein: CASSNFRPNTEAFF.

The chain joins TRBV6-1 to TRBJ2-1; 8 bases are a match to TRBD1. CDR3 length: 13 amino acids. Per germline, CDR1 MNHNS and CDR2 SASEGT. The J segment lost 8 bases and the V segment lost 1 base, leaving 1 base of the junction unmatched. The chain's CDR3 is CASSEDRGDEQFF. The CDR3 nucleotides are TGTGCCAGCAGTGAAGACAGGGGGGATGAGCAGTTCTTC.

This sequence joins TRBV11-2 and TRBJ1-1; possibly TRBD1 for D (6 bases). Germline lookup yields CDR1 SGHAT and CDR2 FQNNGV. Trimming pared 3 bases from V and 4 bases from J, leaving 12 bases between. The CDR3 runs to 14 residues. CDR3 in DNA: TGTGCCAGCAGCTTCACAGGGTGGTCCACTGAAGCTTTCTTT. Amino acids: CASSFTGWSTEAFF.

The V gene is TRBV5-1, the J gene TRBJ2-7; D uncertain. Trimming removed 0 bases from V and 2 bases from J, with 6 bases in between. The CDR3 extends over 13 amino acids. Germline V gives CDR1 SGHRS, CDR2 YFSETQ. CDR3 amino acids: CASSLGAPYEQYF. The DNA of the CDR3 is TGCGCCAGCAGCTTGGGAGCACCCTACGAGCAGTACTTC.

This clone was detected only a few times. The rearrangement uses TRBV2 and TRBJ1-5; D gene ambiguous. The germline V and J ends were trimmed by 6 bases and 0 bases, with 6 bases remaining between them. The CDR3 has 13 residues. Per the germline V gene, CDR1 is SNHLY and CDR2 is FYNNEI. Written as DNA, the CDR3 is TGTGCCAGCAGGGGATTTAGCAATCAGCCCCAGCATTTT. Protein product: CASRGFSNQPQHF.

This clone was detected only once. This CDR3 reads CASIGGGTEAFF. CDR3 DNA sequence: TGTGCCAGCATTGGGGGTGGAACTGAAGCTTTCTTT. The chain employs TRBV5-4 and TRBJ1-1; D is possibly TRBD1 (5 bases). The V end lost 6 bases, the J end lost 5 bases, and 11 bases lay between the germline ends. The V gene's germline CDR1 is SGHNT and CDR2 YYREEE (reference sequence). The CDR3 is 12 residues long.

This clone was observed once. CDR3 in DNA: TGTGCCAGCAGCACACGGACAGGTAGGATTATTCGTTTTAATAGCAATCAGCCCCAGCATTTT. The encoded protein is CASSTRTGRIIRFNSNQPQHF. V and J are TRBV9 and TRBJ1-5; TRBD1 matches at 7 bases. Trimming took 4 bases from V and 0 from J; bases not matched to a gene: 22. The CDR3 is 21 amino acids. The germline CDR1 and CDR2 sequences are SGDLS and YYNGEE.

The chain combines TRBV9 with TRBJ2-1; the match to TRBD2 covers 10 bases. The CDR3 contains 17 residues. Looked up from germline, CDR1 is SGDLS and CDR2 is YYNGEE. V lost 3 bases and J lost 2; bases outside the gene matches: 8. The CDR3: CASSEWGLASPYNEQFF. CDR3 DNA: TGTGCCAGCAGCGAATGGGGACTAGCGAGTCCCTACAATGAGCAGTTCTTC.

The rearrangement links TRBV4-1 to TRBJ1-4; no clear D gene. The germline V and J ends were trimmed by 0 bases and 8 bases, with 13 bases remaining between them. The CDR3 covers 15 residues. Germline assignment: CDR1 MGHRA and CDR2 YSYEKL. CDR3 bases: TGCGCCAGCAGCCAAGATGCACTTTTGAGGGAAAAACTGTTTTTT. Translation: CASSQDALLREKLFF.

The V call is TRBV28, the J call TRBJ2-5; 13 bases map to TRBD2. This CDR3 is built from 15 residues. After removal of 6 bases from V and 4 bases from J, the junction contained 5 bases not matched to a gene. The germline CDR1 and CDR2 sequences are MDHEN and SYDVKM. DNA for the CDR3: TGTGCCAGCAGCCAAGGACTAGCGGGAGTAGAGACCCAGTACTTC. This sequence encodes CASSQGLAGVETQYF.

The rearrangement joins TRBV5-4 to TRBJ2-3, with TRBD2 matching 7 bases. The V gene end was trimmed by 4 bases and the J gene end by 3 bases; junction bases not matched to a gene: 8. The CDR3 is made up of 15 amino acids. Germline CDR1 is SGHNT and CDR2 is YYREEE (reference sequence). The DNA for the CDR3 is TGTGCCAGCAGCCGGTCGGGGGGTGAGACAGATACGCAGTATTTT. It translates to CASSRSGGETDTQYF.

This clone was recorded once. DNA of the CDR3: TGTGCCAGCAGTTTATTAAGCCTCCATGGGGGACTAGCGGGAGGGGATGAGCAGTTCTTC. This translates into CASSLLSLHGGLAGGDEQFF. The V and J genes are TRBV27 and TRBJ2-1, with TRBD2 identical over 16 bases. Per the germline V gene, CDR1 is MNHEY and CDR2 is SMNVEV (reference sequence). J lost 8 bases, V lost 1 base, and 14 bases had no gene match. CDR3 size: 20 residues.

The chain uses TRBV9 and TRBJ2-3; TRBD1 matches at 8 bases. V trimming: 0 bases; J trimming: 5 bases; junction bases outside the gene matches: 8. Germline CDR1 and CDR2: SGDLS and YYNGEE. This CDR3 is built from 16 residues. CDR3 sequence: CASSVVGGTGQDTQYF. Here the CDR3 DNA reads TGTGCCAGCAGCGTAGTAGGGGGGACAGGTCAAGATACGCAGTATTTT.

V and J are TRBV10-3 and TRBJ2-3; unclear D gene. In germline, CDR1 is ENHRY, CDR2 SYGVKD. V was cut by 3 bases and J by 0 bases, with 10 bases left in between. The CDR3 extends over 15 amino acids. The CDR3, as DNA: TGTGCCATCAGTGAATACGGTGCTAGCACAGATACGCAGTATTTT. Translating gives CAISEYGASTDTQYF.

This chain connects TRBV30 to TRBJ2-5, with a tentative D call TRBD2 (5 bases). Between the trimmed V and J ends, which lost 1 base and 2 bases, there was a span of 8 bases. The CDR3 is made up of 13 amino acids. Per the germline V gene, CDR1 is GTSNPN and CDR2 is SVGIG (reference sequence). This chain's CDR3 is CAWSGGLQETQYF. Written as DNA, the CDR3 is TGTGCCTGGAGTGGCGGACTTCAAGAGACCCAGTACTTC.